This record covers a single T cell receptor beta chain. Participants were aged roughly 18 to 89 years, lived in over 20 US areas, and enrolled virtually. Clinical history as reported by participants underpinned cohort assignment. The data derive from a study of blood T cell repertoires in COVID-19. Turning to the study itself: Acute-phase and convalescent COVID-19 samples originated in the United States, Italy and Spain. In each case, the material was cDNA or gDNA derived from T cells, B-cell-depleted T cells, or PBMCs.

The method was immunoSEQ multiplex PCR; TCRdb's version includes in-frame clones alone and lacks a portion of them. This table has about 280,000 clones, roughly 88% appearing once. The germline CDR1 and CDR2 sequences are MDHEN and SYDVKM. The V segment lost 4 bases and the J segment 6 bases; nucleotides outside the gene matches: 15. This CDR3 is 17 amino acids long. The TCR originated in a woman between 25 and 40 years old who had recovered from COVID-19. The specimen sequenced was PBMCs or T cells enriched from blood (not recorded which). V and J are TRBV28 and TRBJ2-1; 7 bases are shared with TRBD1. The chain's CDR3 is CASSSWTGIGYSNEQFF. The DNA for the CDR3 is TGTGCCAGCAGTTCTTGGACAGGCATAGGGTATAGCAATGAGCAGTTCTTC.